These 7 T cell receptor beta chains came from one sample sequenced in a study of blood T cell repertoires in COVID-19. Sequencing was performed with immunoSEQ multiplex PCR; in TCRdb, only in-frame clones are kept and a portion is missing. Of over 250,000 clones listed, about 80% are singletons. The sample comprised PBMCs or T cells enriched from blood (not recorded which). The receptors originated from a man aged 30 to 39 with acute COVID-19.

V is TRBV6-5 and J is TRBJ1-5; TRBD1 agrees at 7 bases. The germline V gene has CDR1 MNHEY and CDR2 SVGAGI. Trimming at V came to 6 bases and at J to 0 bases, leaving 5 bases not matched to a gene. The CDR3 extends over 15 amino acids. CDR3 loop: CASRQGVNSNQPQHF. The DNA of the CDR3 is TGTGCCAGCAGGCAGGGGGTGAATAGCAATCAGCCCCAGCATTTT.

The rearrangement links TRBV5-1 to TRBJ1-6, with a possible D match to TRBD1 (5 bases). V lost 5 bases and J 11 bases, leaving 17 bases between the germline ends. Germline-derived CDR1 and CDR2 are SGHRS and YFSETQ. The CDR3 covers 14 residues. The CDR3 region has the DNA TGCGCCAGCAGGAAGGCCTCTCCGGGGGCACCCCTCCACTTT. Translated: CASRKASPGAPLHF.

The table lists this clone with a count of one. The rearrangement links TRBV19 to TRBJ1-4, with TRBD1 identical over 7 bases. Per germline, CDR1 LNHDA and CDR2 SQIVND (reference sequence). The CDR3 runs to 16 residues. Germline trimming cut 2 bases from V and 4 bases from J; bases unmatched to any gene: 7. The CDR3 bases are TGTGCCAGTAGTATACCGAGGGGGACAGTTAATGAAAAACTGTTTTTT. Its translation is CASSIPRGTVNEKLFF.

The gene calls are TRBV9 and TRBJ2-3; D call uncertain. The CDR3 consists of 12 residues. The V end lost 0 bases, the J end lost 5 bases, and 4 bases lay between the germline ends. Germline lookup yields CDR1 SGDLS and CDR2 YYNGEE. The CDR3 loop reads CASSVDRDTQYF. The CDR3 DNA is TGTGCCAGCAGCGTAGATAGAGATACGCAGTATTTT.

The sample holds many counts of this clone. The chain is built from TRBV7-9 and TRBJ2-7; no clear D gene. Germline CDR1 is SEHNR and CDR2 is FQNEAQ (reference sequence). V was shortened by 4 bases and J by 3 bases, with 10 bases between the two germline ends. The CDR3 extends over 13 amino acids. Written as DNA, the CDR3 is TGTGCCAGCAGCTCCGACAATATCTACGAGCAGTACGTC. Its protein is CASSSDNIYEQYV.

The J gene is TRBJ1-5, the V gene TRBV6-1; no reliable D call. Germline V gene data show CDR1 as MNHNS and CDR2 as SASEGT. CDR3 length equals 13 residues. The V end was cut by 1 base, the J end by 5 bases, with 6 bases between. CDR3 loop: CASSEGLDQPQHF. CDR3 DNA: TGTGCCAGCAGTGAAGGGTTAGATCAGCCCCAGCATTTT.

The rearrangement joins TRBV19 to TRBJ2-1; TRBD2 agrees at 10 bases. Trimming removed 4 bases from V and 0 bases from J; junction bases left unmatched: 0. The germline CDR1 and CDR2 sequences are LNHDA and SQIVND (reference sequence). This CDR3 contains 15 residues. The chain's CDR3 is CASSTSGSSYNEQFF. The CDR3 DNA reads TGTGCCAGTAGTACTAGCGGGAGCTCCTACAATGAGCAGTTCTTC.